This TCR beta chain was recorded in a study of blood T cell repertoires in COVID-19. TCRdb keeps only in-frame clones here, not all; method: immunoSEQ multiplex PCR. The data contain about half a million clones, 88% of them seen just once; the ten biggest clones take up around 7.9%. The CDR3 runs to 15 residues. Deletions cut 0 bases from V and 7 bases from J, with 10 bases between. Germline-derived CDR1 and CDR2 are KGHSH and LQKENI. All enrollees were roughly 18 to 89 years old and from fewer than 25 US areas. The rearrangement joins TRBV18 to TRBJ1-6; a possible D gene is TRBD1 (5 bases). The material sequenced was PBMCs or T cells enriched from blood (not recorded which). This TCR came from a woman between 55 and 75 years old who had recovered from COVID-19. CDR3 amino acids: CASSPPQGLNSPLHF. CDR3 in DNA: TGTGCCAGCTCACCACCGCAGGGCTTAAATTCACCCCTCCACTTT. The full variable domain, its missing parts supplied by reference TRBV18 and TRBJ1-6, is NAGVMQNPRHLVRRRGQEARLRCSPMKGHSHVYWYRQLPEEGLKFMVYLQKENIIDESGMPKERFSAEFPKEGPSILRIQQVVRGDSAAYFCASSPPQGLNSPLHFGNGTRLTVT.